A few counts support the clone carrying this T cell receptor beta chain. Antigen specificity is unknown. The data are from a study of cytomegalovirus exposure and HLA in healthy donors. Broader study findings: Presence/absence analyses supposed approximately even sequencing depth among donors. Among the sequence variants, a highly shared cluster was likely an artifact of sequencing.

Germline V gene lookup returns CDR1 MNHEY and CDR2 SVGAGI. The CDR3 sequence is 13 residues long. After removal of 5 bases from V and 2 bases from J, the junction contained 1 base not matched to a gene. The PCR ran on 60 Vbeta and 13 Jbeta primers. This table comes from immunoSEQ multiplex PCR, and its TCRdb copy is limited to in-frame clones, with some not included. The sample includes about 210,000 clones, roughly 85% seen only once; the top ten take around 1.9%. This clonotype was sampled from a male donor in good health and CMV-seronegative. Sequenced: PBMCs. The chain carries TRBV6-5 and TRBJ2-3, with 7 bases lining up with TRBD2. The CDR3 sequence: CASSERDTDTQYF. The CDR3 coding sequence is TGTGCCAGCAGTGAGCGGGACACAGATACGCAGTATTTT.